This T cell receptor beta chain comes out of a study of T-cell reconstitution after alpha-beta-depleted transplantation in children. Points from the study as a whole: There were reportedly several hundred expanded graft clones from which alpha-beta T cells came about two months after transplant. By one year post-transplant, T-cell counts and diversity largely arose from T cells that were newly produced.

The TCRbeta library was prepared with unique molecular identifiers. TCRdb fed the PCR reads into MiXCR, producing one record per CDR3 protein. The data show about 580,000 distinct CDR3 sequences, 27% seen once. CDR3 length equals 14 residues. The germline V and J ends were trimmed by 9 bases and 8 bases, with 19 bases remaining between them. CDR1 and CDR2 from the germline V gene are MGHRA and YSYEKL. Comment on this clonotype: Its matching antigen is unknown.

This TCR was sampled from a boy under two years old with Wiskott-Aldrich syndrome, due to receive a stem cell transplant. The V gene is TRBV4-1, the J gene TRBJ2-2; D is possibly TRBD1 or TRBD2 (5 bases each). This specimen was PBMCs, taken before TCRalphabeta/CD19-depleted stem cell transplant. The DNA for the CDR3 is TGCGCCAGTAACCCGGGACCCCCTTGGGGGGAGCTGTTTTTT. Its translation: CASNPGPPWGELFF.